A selection of T cell receptor beta chains follows, all from one sample in a study of blood T cell repertoires in COVID-19. Clones were sequenced by immunoSEQ multiplex PCR, and TCRdb holds only the in-frame ones, with some missing. Of under 65,000 clones listed, around four fifths are singletons. What was sequenced was PBMCs or T cells enriched from blood (not recorded which). The origin of the receptors is a woman between 50 and 59 years old with acute COVID-19. Each CDR3 is given with its conserved first and last residue. The D gene is left open where the match is weak. Clone size appears in some rows only: once, few, many, or a class for an expanded clone.

clone size | J gene | V gene | D gene | CDR3 DNA | CDR3 protein
- | TRBJ2-7 | TRBV11-2 | TRBD2 | TGTGCCAGCAGCCCGCTAGCGGGGGGGGGCCCCGGGGAGTACTTC | CASSPLAGGGPGEYF
few | TRBJ2-1 | TRBV18 | TRBD2 | TGTGCCAGCTCACCGCTAGCAGGGCGGGGGAACAATGAGCAGTTCTTC | CASSPLAGRGNNEQFF
- | TRBJ1-2 | TRBV19 | - | TGTGCCAGTAGTAAGCGGACAGCGACCAACTATGGCTACACCTTC | CASSKRTATNYGYTF
medium-sized | TRBJ2-1 | TRBV2 | - | TGTGCCAGCATGGGGCGTCACTACAATGAGCAGTTCTTC | CASMGRHYNEQFF
- | TRBJ2-3 | TRBV11-2 | TRBD1 | TGTGCCAGCAGCCATTACAGGGGGAGAGGCGATACGCAGTATTTT | CASSHYRGRGDTQYF
- | TRBJ2-1 | TRBV11-3 | - | TGTGCCAGCAGCTTAGGGACGGGGGAGAATGAGCAGTTCTTC | CASSLGTGENEQFF
- | TRBJ1-4 | TRBV7-6 | TRBD1 | TGTGCCAGCAGCTTAAGCGGGACAGGGACTGAAAAACTGTTTTTT | CASSLSGTGTEKLFF
- | TRBJ2-7 | TRBV30 | TRBD2 | TGTGCCTGGAGGGGGCTAGCGGGGAGCTCCTACGAGCAGTACTTC | CAWRGLAGSSYEQYF
- | TRBJ2-3 | TRBV2 | TRBD2 | TGTGCCAGCAGCGAGCGGGGGGGCCTCGGAGATACGCAGTATTTT | CASSERGGLGDTQYF
- | TRBJ1-4 | TRBV6-5 | - | TGTGCCAGCAGCCTGCCTGGAGGGGTTCGCGAAAAACTGTTTTTT | CASSLPGGVREKLFF
- | TRBJ2-3 | TRBV5-1 | TRBD1 | TGCGCCAGCAGTTGGGACAGGGGTCGCGGTACGCAGTATTTT | CASSWDRGRGTQYF
- | TRBJ1-1 | TRBV7-6 | - | TGTGCCAGCAGCTTAACCCCCGGGGGGAACACTGAAGCTTTCTTT | CASSLTPGGNTEAFF
- | TRBJ1-2 | TRBV30 | - | TGTGCCTGGAGTGTAGAGAGGTTTGGCTACACCTTC | CAWSVERFGYTF
- | TRBJ1-3 | TRBV19 | - | TGTGCCAGTAGTGGGCCATCATGGAAGACTGGAAACACCATATATTTT | CASSGPSWKTGNTIYF
once | TRBJ1-1 | TRBV6-5 | - | TGTGCCAGCACTATACTAGTGAGCACTGAAGCTTTCTTT | CASTILVSTEAFF
- | TRBJ1-1 | TRBV19 | - | TGTGCCAGTAGTAGCCAGATGAGGACTGAAGCTTTCTTT | CASSSQMRTEAFF
once | TRBJ2-3 | TRBV7-6 | TRBD2 | TGTGCCAGCAGCTTAGTGCCTAGCGGGGGGGCAGATACGCAGTATTTT | CASSLVPSGGADTQYF
- | TRBJ1-2 | TRBV7-3 | TRBD1 | TGTGCCAGCAGCTTGGACAGGGGCGCAGGTGGCTACACCTTC | CASSLDRGAGGYTF